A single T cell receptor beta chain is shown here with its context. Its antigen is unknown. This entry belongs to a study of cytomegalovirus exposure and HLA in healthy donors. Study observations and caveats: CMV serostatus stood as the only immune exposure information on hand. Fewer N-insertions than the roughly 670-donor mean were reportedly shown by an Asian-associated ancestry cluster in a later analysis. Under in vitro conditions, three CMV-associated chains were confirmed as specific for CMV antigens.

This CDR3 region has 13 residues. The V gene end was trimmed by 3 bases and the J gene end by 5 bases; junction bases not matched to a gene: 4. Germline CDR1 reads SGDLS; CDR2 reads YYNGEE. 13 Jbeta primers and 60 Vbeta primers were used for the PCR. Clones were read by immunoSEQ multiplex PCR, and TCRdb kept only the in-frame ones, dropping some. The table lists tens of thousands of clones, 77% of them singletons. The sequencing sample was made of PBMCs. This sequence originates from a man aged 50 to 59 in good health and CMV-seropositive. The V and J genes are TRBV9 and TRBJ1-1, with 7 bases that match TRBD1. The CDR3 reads CASSDRGETEAFF. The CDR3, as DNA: TGTGCCAGCAGCGACAGGGGAGAGACTGAAGCTTTCTTT.